A selection of T cell receptor beta chains follows, all from one sample in a study of cytomegalovirus exposure and HLA in healthy donors. Profiling relied on immunoSEQ multiplex PCR, and the TCRdb table lists in-frame clones only, not all of them. The sample consists of just over 80,000 clones, under 80% of them appearing once. Sequenced material: PBMCs. Every receptor here comes from a man younger than 35 in good health and CMV-seropositive. Both conserved end residues are part of each CDR3. The order of the fields is V gene, clone size, CDR3 protein. A clone size is listed for some rows: how often the clone was seen (once, few, many), or a class if it is expanded.

V: TRBV9
size: NA
CDR3: CASSVDRLAGGEQYF

V: TRBV15
size: NA
CDR3: CATSRDFGQQYF

V: TRBV5-8
size: once
CDR3: CASSSVGLGRDTEAFF

V: TRBV9
size: NA
CDR3: CASSAEIADAYEQYF

V: TRBV11-3
size: NA
CDR3: CASRSGGTDTQYF

V: TRBV6-1
size: few
CDR3: CASSALAGGNTDTQYF

V: TRBV11-3
size: NA
CDR3: CASSPWEGTDTQYF

V: TRBV10-1
size: once
CDR3: CASEASSGNYGYTF

V: TRBV6-5
size: few
CDR3: CASSALTSGYVEQFF

V: TRBV6-5
size: NA
CDR3: CASRDGAQIEAFF

V: TRBV9
size: NA
CDR3: CASSAWEGSNVVGYTF

V: TRBV7-2
size: NA
CDR3: CASGRGGGTEAFF

V: TRBV11-3
size: once
CDR3: CASSSSGRPYEQYF

V: TRBV7-3
size: NA
CDR3: CASSLTTRSGQFF

V: TRBV7-3
size: few
CDR3: CASSRDSNTEAFF

V: TRBV2
size: NA
CDR3: CASSLLEADTQYF

V: TRBV6-5
size: NA
CDR3: CASSYSGHEQYF

V: TRBV6-6
size: NA
CDR3: CASVQGASSYEQYF

V: TRBV25-1
size: NA
CDR3: CASMGQPNTDTQYF

V: TRBV11-2
size: NA
CDR3: CASSLAGGGEQFF

V: TRBV6-1
size: NA
CDR3: CASSEGMGVGETQYF

V: TRBV11-2
size: NA
CDR3: CASRILTRFEQYF

V: TRBV7-7
size: NA
CDR3: CASSLNAGTSAFNEQFF

V: TRBV11-3
size: NA
CDR3: CASSLETGAPYEQYF

V: TRBV7-9
size: NA
CDR3: CASSSPPGTEAFF

V: TRBV28
size: once
CDR3: CASSLFNRVYEQYF